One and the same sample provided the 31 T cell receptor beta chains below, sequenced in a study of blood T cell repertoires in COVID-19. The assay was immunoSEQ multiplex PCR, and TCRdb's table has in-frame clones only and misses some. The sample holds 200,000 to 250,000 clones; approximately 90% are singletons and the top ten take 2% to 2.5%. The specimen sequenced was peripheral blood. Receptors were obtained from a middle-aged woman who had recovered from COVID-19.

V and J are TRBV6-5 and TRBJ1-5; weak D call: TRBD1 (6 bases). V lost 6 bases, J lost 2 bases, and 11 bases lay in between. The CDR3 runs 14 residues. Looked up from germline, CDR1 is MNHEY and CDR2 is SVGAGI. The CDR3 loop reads CASSPDSRNQPQHF. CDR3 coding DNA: TGTGCCAGCAGCCCGGACAGCCGCAATCAGCCCCAGCATTTT.

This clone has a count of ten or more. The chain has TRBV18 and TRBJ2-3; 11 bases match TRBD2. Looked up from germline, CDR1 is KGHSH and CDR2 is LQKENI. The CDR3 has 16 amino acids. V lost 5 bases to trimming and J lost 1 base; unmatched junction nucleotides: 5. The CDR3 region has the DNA TGTGCCAGCTCAAACATGGGACTAGCGGGCACAGATACGCAGTATTTT. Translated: CASSNMGLAGTDTQYF. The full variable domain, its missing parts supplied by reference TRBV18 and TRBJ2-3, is NAGVMQNPRHLVRRRGQEARLRCSPMKGHSHVYWYRQLPEEGLKFMVYLQKENIIDESGMPKERFSAEFPKEGPSILRIQQVVRGDSAAYFCASSNMGLAGTDTQYFGPGTRLTVL.

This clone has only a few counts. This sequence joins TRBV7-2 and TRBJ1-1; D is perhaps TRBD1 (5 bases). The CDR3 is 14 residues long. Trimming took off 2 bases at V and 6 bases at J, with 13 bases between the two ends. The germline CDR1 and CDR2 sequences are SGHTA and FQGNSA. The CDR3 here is CASSLKVGGPEAFF. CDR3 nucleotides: TGTGCCAGCAGCTTAAAAGTCGGGGGTCCTGAAGCTTTCTTT. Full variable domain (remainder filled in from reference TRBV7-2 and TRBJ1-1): GAGVSQSPSNKVTEKGKDVELRCDPISGHTALYWYRQSLGQGLEFLIYFQGNSAPDKSGLPSDRFSAERTGGSVSTLTIQRTQQEDSAVYLCASSLKVGGPEAFFGQGTRLTVV.

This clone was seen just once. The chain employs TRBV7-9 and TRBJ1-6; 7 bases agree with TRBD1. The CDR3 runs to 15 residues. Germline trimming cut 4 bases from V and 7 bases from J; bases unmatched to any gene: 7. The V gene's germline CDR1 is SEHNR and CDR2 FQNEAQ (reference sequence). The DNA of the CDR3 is TGTGCCAGCAGCTATACGGGACAGTCGAATTCACCCCTCCACTTT. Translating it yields CASSYTGQSNSPLHF.

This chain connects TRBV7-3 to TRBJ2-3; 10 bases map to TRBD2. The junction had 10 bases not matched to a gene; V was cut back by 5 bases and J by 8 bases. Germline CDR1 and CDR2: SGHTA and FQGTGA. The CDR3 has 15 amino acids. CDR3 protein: CASSMLAGERVTQYF. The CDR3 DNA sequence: TGTGCCAGCAGCATGCTAGCGGGGGAGCGGGTTACGCAGTATTTT. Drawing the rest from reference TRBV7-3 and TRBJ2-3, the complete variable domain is GAGVSQTPSNKVTEKGKYVELRCDPISGHTALYWYRQSLGQGPEFLIYFQGTGAADDSGLPNDRFFAVRPEGSVSTLKIQRTERGDSAVYLCASSMLAGERVTQYFGPGTRLTVL.

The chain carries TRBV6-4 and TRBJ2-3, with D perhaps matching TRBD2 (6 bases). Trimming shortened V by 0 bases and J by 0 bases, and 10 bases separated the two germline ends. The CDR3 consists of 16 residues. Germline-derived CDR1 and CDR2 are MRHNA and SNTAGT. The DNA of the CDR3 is TGTGCCAGCAGTGACTCGACTGGAGGGAGCACAGATACGCAGTATTTT. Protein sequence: CASSDSTGGSTDTQYF.

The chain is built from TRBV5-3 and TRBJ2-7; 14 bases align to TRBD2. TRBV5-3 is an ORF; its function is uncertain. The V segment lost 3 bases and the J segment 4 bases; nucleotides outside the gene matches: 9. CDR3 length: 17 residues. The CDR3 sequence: CARSYAGTSGSKYEQYF. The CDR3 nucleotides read TGTGCCAGAAGCTATGCGGGGACTAGCGGGAGCAAGTACGAGCAGTACTTC.

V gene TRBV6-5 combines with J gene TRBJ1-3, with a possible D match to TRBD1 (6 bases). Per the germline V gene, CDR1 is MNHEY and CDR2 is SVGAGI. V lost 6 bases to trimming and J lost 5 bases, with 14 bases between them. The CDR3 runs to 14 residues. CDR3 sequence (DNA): TGTGCCAGCAGGACCCCGGACAGCCGAAACACCATATATTTT. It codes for CASRTPDSRNTIYF.

CDR3 protein: CASSGGTGAYEQYF. The CDR3 nucleotides are TGCGCCAGCAGTGGTGGGACAGGGGCCTACGAGCAGTACTTC. V and J are TRBV10-2 and TRBJ2-7, with 10 positions matching TRBD1. The CDR3 has 14 amino acids. Per the germline V gene, CDR1 is WSHSY and CDR2 is SAAADI. V lost 4 bases and J lost 2; bases outside the gene matches: 2.

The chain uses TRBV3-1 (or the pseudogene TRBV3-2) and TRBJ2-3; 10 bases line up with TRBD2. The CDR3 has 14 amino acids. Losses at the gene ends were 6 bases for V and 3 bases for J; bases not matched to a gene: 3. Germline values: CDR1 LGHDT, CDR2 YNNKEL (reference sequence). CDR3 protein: CASRSGGATDTQYF. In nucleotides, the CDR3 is TGTGCCAGCAGAAGCGGGGGGGCGACAGATACGCAGTATTTT.

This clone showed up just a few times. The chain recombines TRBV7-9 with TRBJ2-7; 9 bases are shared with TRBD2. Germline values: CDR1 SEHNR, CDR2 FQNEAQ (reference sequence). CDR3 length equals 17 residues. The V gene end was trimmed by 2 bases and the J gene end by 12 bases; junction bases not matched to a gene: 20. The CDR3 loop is CASSLRTDGWREGFWYF. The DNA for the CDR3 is TGTGCCAGCAGCTTAAGGACCGACGGTTGGCGGGAGGGCTTCTGGTACTTC. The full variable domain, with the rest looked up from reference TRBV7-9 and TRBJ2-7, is DTGVSQNPRHKITKRGQNVTFRCDPISEHNRLYWYRQTLGQGPEFLTYFQNEAQLEKSRLLSDRFSAERPKGSFSTLEIQRTEQGDSAMYLCASSLRTDGWREGFWYFGPGTRLTVT.

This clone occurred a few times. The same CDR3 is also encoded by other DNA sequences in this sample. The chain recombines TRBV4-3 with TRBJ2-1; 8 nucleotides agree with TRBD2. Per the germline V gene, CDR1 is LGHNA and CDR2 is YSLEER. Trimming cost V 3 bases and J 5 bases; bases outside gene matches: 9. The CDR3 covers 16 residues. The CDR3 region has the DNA TGCGCCAGCAGCCACGGACTAGCAACCATCGACAATGAGCAGTTCTTC. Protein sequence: CASSHGLATIDNEQFF.

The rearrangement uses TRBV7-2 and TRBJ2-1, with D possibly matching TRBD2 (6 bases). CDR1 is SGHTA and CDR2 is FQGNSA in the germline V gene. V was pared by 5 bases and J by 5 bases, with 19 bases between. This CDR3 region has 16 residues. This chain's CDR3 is CASSPRSGRVDNEQFF. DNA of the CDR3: TGTGCCAGCAGCCCCCGTTCCGGGAGAGTTGACAATGAGCAGTTCTTC.

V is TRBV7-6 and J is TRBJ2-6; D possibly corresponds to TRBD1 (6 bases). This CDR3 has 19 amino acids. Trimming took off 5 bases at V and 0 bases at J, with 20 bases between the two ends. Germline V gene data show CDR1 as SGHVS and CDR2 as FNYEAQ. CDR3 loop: CASSIHRDTESSGANVLTF. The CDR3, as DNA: TGTGCCAGCAGCATACACCGGGACACGGAGAGCTCTGGGGCCAACGTCCTGACTTTC.

CDR3: CASSPRAGVTYNEQFF. CDR3 nucleotides: TGTGCCAGTAGTCCGCGAGCGGGAGTCACCTACAATGAGCAGTTCTTC. V usage is TRBV19 and J usage is TRBJ2-1; TRBD2 aligns across 8 bases. The CDR3 contains 16 residues. CDR1 LNHDA and CDR2 SQIVND come from the germline V gene (reference sequence). The junction had 8 bases not matched to a gene; V was cut back by 5 bases and J by 2 bases.

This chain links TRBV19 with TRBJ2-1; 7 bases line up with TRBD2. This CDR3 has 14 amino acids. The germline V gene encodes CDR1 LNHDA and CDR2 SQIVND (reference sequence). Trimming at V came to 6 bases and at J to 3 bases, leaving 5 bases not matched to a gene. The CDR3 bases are TGTGCCAGTAGGGTACGGGAGGACTACAATGAGCAGTTCTTC. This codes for CASRVREDYNEQFF.

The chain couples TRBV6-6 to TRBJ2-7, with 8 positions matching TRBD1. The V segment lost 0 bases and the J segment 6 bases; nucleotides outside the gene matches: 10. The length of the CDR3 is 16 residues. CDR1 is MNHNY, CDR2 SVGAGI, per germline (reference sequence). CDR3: CASSYSPGGFPSEQYF. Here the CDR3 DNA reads TGTGCCAGCAGTTACTCACCAGGGGGCTTCCCGTCCGAGCAGTACTTC.

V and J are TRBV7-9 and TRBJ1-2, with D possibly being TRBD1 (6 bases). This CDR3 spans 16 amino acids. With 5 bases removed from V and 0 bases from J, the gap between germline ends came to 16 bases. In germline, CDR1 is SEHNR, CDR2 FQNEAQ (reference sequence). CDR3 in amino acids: CASSPPGRGSNYGYTF. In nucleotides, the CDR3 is TGTGCCAGCAGCCCTCCGGGGAGGGGGTCTAACTATGGCTACACCTTC.

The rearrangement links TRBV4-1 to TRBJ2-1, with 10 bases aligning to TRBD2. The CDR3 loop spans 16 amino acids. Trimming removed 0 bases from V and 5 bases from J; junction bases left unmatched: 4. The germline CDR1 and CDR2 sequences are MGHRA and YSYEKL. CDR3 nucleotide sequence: TGCGCCAGCAGCCAAGACCCACTAGCGGGGAACAATGAGCAGTTCTTC. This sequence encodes CASSQDPLAGNNEQFF.

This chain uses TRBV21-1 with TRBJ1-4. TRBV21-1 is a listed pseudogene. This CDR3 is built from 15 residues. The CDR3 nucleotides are TGTGCGGGAGGTGTGAAGGTAGGGTCTAATGAAAAACTGTTTTTT. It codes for CAGGVKVGSNEKLFF.

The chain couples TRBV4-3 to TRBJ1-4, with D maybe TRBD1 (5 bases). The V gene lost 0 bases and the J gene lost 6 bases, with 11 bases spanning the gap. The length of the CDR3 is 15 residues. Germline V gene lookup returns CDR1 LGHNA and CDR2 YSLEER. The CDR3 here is CASSQDRQGDEKLFF. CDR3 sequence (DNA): TGCGCCAGCAGCCAAGATCGTCAGGGTGATGAAAAACTGTTTTTT.

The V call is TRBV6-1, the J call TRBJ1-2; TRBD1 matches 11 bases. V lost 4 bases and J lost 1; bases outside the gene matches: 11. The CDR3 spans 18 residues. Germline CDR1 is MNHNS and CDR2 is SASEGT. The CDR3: CASSGGGTGGPINYGYTF. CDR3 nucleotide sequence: TGTGCCAGCAGTGGGGGAGGGACAGGGGGGCCTATTAACTATGGCTACACCTTC.

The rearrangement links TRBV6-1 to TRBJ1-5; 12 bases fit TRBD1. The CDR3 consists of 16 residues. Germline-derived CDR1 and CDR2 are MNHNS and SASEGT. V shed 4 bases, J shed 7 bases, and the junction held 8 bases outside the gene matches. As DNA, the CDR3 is TGTGCCAGCAGTGCGGGACAGGGGGCAGACCTCCAGCCCCAGCATTTT. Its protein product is CASSAGQGADLQPQHF.

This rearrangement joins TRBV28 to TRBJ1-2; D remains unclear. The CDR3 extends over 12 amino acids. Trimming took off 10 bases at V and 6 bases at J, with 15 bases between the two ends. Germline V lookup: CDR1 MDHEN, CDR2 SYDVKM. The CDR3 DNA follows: TGTGCCACCTCACCAGGTCGGCATGGCTACACCTTC. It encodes CATSPGRHGYTF.

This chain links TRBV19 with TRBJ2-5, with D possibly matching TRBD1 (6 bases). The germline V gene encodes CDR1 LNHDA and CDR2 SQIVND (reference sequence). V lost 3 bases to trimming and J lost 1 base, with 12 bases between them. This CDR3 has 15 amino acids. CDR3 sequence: CASSIGWTAQETQYF. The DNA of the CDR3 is TGTGCCAGTAGTATTGGATGGACAGCCCAAGAGACCCAGTACTTC.

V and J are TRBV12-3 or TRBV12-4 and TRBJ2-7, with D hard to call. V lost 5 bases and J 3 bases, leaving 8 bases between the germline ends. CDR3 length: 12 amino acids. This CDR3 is CASSPLYYEQYF. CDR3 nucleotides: TGTGCCAGCAGTCCACTTTACTACGAGCAGTACTTC.

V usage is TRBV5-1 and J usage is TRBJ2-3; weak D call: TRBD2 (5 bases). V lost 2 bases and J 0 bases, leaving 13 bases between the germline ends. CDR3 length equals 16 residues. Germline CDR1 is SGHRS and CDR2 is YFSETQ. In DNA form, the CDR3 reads TGCGCCAGCAGCTTAGGGAGCGCCAAGAGCACAGATACGCAGTATTTT. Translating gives CASSLGSAKSTDTQYF.

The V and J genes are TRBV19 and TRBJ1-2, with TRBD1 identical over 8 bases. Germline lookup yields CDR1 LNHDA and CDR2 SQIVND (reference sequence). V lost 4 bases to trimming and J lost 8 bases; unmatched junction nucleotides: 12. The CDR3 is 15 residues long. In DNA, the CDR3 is TGTGCCAGTAGTACCCAATCGGGACAGGACAACGGCTACACCTTC. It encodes CASSTQSGQDNGYTF. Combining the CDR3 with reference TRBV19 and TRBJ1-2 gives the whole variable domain DGGITQSPKYLFRKEGQNVTLSCEQNLNHDAMYWYRQDPGQGLRLIYYSQIVNDFQKGDIAEGYSVSREKKESFPLTVTSAQKNPTAFYLCASSTQSGQDNGYTFGSGTRLTVV.

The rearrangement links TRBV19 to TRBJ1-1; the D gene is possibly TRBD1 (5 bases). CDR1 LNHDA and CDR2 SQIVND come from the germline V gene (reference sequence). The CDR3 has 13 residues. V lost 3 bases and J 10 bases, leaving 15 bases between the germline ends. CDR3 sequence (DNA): TGTGCCAGTAGTATTGCAGGGAAGGTTACAGCTTTCTTT. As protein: CASSIAGKVTAFF.

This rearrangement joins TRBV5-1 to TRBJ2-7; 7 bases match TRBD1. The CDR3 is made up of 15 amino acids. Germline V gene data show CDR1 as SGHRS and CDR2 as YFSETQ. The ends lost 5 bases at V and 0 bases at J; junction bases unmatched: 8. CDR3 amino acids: CASRRQGPFSYEQYF. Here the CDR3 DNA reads TGCGCCAGCAGGAGACAGGGCCCTTTCTCCTACGAGCAGTACTTC.

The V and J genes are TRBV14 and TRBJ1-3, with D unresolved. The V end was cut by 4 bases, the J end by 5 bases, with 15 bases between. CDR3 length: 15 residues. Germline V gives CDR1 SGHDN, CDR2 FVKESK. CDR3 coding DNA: TGTGCCAGCAGCCGAGGCAACCCGCCACGAAACACCATATATTTT. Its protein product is CASSRGNPPRNTIYF.